These T cell receptor beta chains were read from a single sample in a study of blood T cell repertoires in COVID-19. Clones were sequenced by immunoSEQ multiplex PCR, and TCRdb holds only the in-frame ones, with some missing. The sample carries roughly 400,000 clones, 70% to 90% recorded once. Source material: peripheral blood. The receptors come from a woman aged 60-75 years with COVID-19, enrolled during active disease. CDR3s include the opening cysteine and the closing phenylalanine or tryptophan. D genes are given only for firm matches. Some rows mark clone size as missing; the rest say once, few, many or name a class of expanded clone.

CASSLKGQGGGYGYTF TGTGCCAGCAGTTTAAAGGGACAGGGGGGAGGCTATGGCTACACCTTC TRBD1 . TRBJ1-2 TRBV27
CASSRQTHEQYF TGTGCCAGCAGTCGACAGACCCACGAGCAGTACTTC . . TRBJ2-7 TRBV3-1/TRBV3-2
CASSSPTSGGETQYF TGTGCCAGCAGTTCCCCGACTAGCGGGGGAGAGACCCAGTACTTC TRBD2 . TRBJ2-5 TRBV6-5
CASEVDRVSYNEQFF TGTGCCAGCGAAGTCGACAGGGTGTCCTACAATGAGCAGTTCTTC TRBD1 . TRBJ2-1 TRBV28
CASSRRDWGGRGELFF TGTGCCAGCAGCCGACGTGACTGGGGAGGCAGAGGGGAGCTGTTTTTT . . TRBJ2-2 TRBV7-9
CASRVTRNTGELFF TGTGCCAGCAGGGTCACACGGAACACCGGGGAGCTGTTTTTT . . TRBJ2-2 TRBV6-5
CASSVGTGPQETQYF TGTGCCAGCAGCGTTGGGACAGGGCCCCAAGAGACCCAGTACTTC TRBD1 . TRBJ2-5 TRBV9
CAISEDDIRNIQYF TGTGCCATCAGTGAGGACGACATCCGAAACATTCAGTACTTC . . TRBJ2-4 TRBV10-3
CASSRGTANEKLFF TGTGCCAGCAGCCGCGGGACAGCTAATGAAAAACTGTTTTTT TRBD1 . TRBJ1-4 TRBV6-6
CASSETGTSEAFF TGTGCCAGCAGTGAAACAGGAACCTCTGAAGCTTTCTTT . . TRBJ1-1 TRBV2
CSVRTGPDEKLFF TGCAGCGTAAGGACAGGGCCAGATGAAAAACTGTTTTTT TRBD1 . TRBJ1-4 TRBV29-1
CASSLGGGAATNYGYTF TGTGCCAGCAGCTTGGGGGGTGGGGCAGCTACTAACTATGGCTACACCTTC . . TRBJ1-2 TRBV5-4
CASDGGGSLETQYF TGTGCCAGCGATGGGGGCGGGAGCCTGGAGACCCAGTACTTC . once TRBJ2-5 TRBV7-9
CASSLAGGITTEAFF TGTGCCAGCAGCTTGGCCGGGGGGATAACCACTGAAGCTTTCTTT . . TRBJ1-1 TRBV5-4
CASSEGPGSSYEQYF TGTGCCAGCAGTGAAGGTCCAGGCAGCTCCTACGAGCAGTACTTC . . TRBJ2-7 TRBV6-1
CASSGETSGGLDEQFF TGTGCCAGCAGCGGTGAGACTAGCGGGGGGCTAGATGAGCAGTTCTTC TRBD2 few TRBJ2-1 TRBV9
CSVGRDYGYTF TGCAGTGTCGGCAGGGACTATGGCTACACCTTC . . TRBJ1-2 TRBV20-1
CATSDSRQGDNQPQHF TGTGCCACCAGTGATAGCAGACAGGGCGACAATCAGCCCCAGCATTTT TRBD1 . TRBJ1-5 TRBV24-1
CASSRQGDNSPLHF TGTGCCAGCAGTAGACAGGGGGATAATTCACCCCTCCACTTT TRBD1 . TRBJ1-6 TRBV3-1/TRBV3-2
CASRRGTGTEAFF TGTGCCAGCAGAAGGGGTACGGGCACTGAAGCTTTCTTT . . TRBJ1-1 TRBV27
CASSDRGQLYEQYF TGTGCCAGCAGTGATAGAGGACAGCTCTACGAGCAGTACTTC . . TRBJ2-7 TRBV6-1
CASSLERRASGANVLTF TGTGCCAGCAGCTTAGAGCGCAGGGCGAGTGGGGCCAACGTCCTGACTTTC . . TRBJ2-6 TRBV7-3
CASSPGQGDEKLFF TGTGCCAGCAGCCCGGGACAGGGGGATGAAAAACTGTTTTTT TRBD1 once TRBJ1-4 TRBV5-4
CASSLGTGVENIQYF TGTGCCAGCAGCTTGGGGACAGGAGTAGAAAACATTCAGTACTTC TRBD1 . TRBJ2-4 TRBV5-4
CASSFAGTEETQYF TGTGCCAGCAGCTTCGCCGGGACTGAAGAGACCCAGTACTTC . . TRBJ2-5 TRBV5-5
CASSPHGTYNSPLHF TGCGCCAGCAGCCCCCACGGTACCTATAATTCACCCCTCCACTTT . once TRBJ1-6 TRBV4-1
CATSRARQGITEAFF TGTGCCACCAGCAGAGCCCGACAGGGGATAACTGAAGCTTTCTTT TRBD1 . TRBJ1-1 TRBV15
CTTGEVTGELFF TGTACAACGGGGGAGGTCACCGGGGAGCTGTTTTTT . . TRBJ2-2 TRBV11-1
CASRGRGDQPQHF TGTGCCAGCAGGGGACGGGGGGATCAGCCCCAGCATTTT . . TRBJ1-5 TRBV6-5
CASSRDRIRYEQYF TGTGCCAGCAGCCGGGACAGGATACGCTACGAGCAGTACTTC TRBD1 . TRBJ2-7 TRBV3-1/TRBV3-2
CASSFVAGETDTQYF TGTGCCAGCAGTTTCGTTGCAGGGGAGACAGATACGCAGTATTTT . once TRBJ2-3 TRBV27
CASSEAGTGGWSPLHF TGTGCCAGCAGTGAAGCAGGGACAGGGGGCTGGTCACCCCTCCACTTT TRBD1 . TRBJ1-6 TRBV6-1
CASSVTGPADTQYF TGTGCCAGCAGTGTGACAGGGCCCGCGGATACGCAGTATTTT TRBD1 once TRBJ2-3 TRBV2
CASSPRLAGGTGNEQFF TGTGCCAGTAGTCCTCGACTAGCGGGGGGGACCGGGAATGAGCAGTTCTTC TRBD2 . TRBJ2-1 TRBV19
CASSPRGGGSSTDTQYF TGTGCCAGCTCACCAAGGGGCGGGGGCTCATCTACAGATACGCAGTATTTT . . TRBJ2-3 TRBV18
CASSFRLAGANTGELFF TGTGCCAGTAGCTTCCGACTAGCGGGTGCGAACACCGGGGAGCTGTTTTTT TRBD2 . TRBJ2-2 TRBV19
CAISEFEGQGYEQYF TGTGCCATCAGTGAGTTTGAGGGACAGGGCTACGAGCAGTACTTC TRBD1 . TRBJ2-7 TRBV10-3
CASSQVAGAWNEQFF TGTGCCAGCAGCCAAGTGGCAGGGGCGTGGAATGAGCAGTTCTTC . . TRBJ2-1 TRBV11-1
CASALHGTGLFDGYTF TGTGCCAGCGCCCTCCACGGGACAGGGCTTTTCGATGGCTACACCTTC TRBD1 once TRBJ1-2 TRBV3-1/TRBV3-2
CASSTVGDRYNEQFF TGTGCCAGCAGCACCGTCGGGGACAGATACAATGAGCAGTTCTTC TRBD1 . TRBJ2-1 TRBV7-3
CSAPIQGWTGEAFF TGCAGCGCCCCCATTCAGGGGTGGACCGGGGAAGCTTTCTTT . . TRBJ1-1 TRBV29-1
CASRPMAGDGYTF TGTGCCAGCAGACCCATGGCGGGGGATGGCTACACCTTC . . TRBJ1-2 TRBV3-1/TRBV3-2
CASSPGQYTEAFF TGCGCCAGCAGCCCCGGACAGTACACTGAAGCTTTCTTT . . TRBJ1-1 TRBV5-1
CASSVPDRGRYGYTF TGTGCCAGCAGCGTACCCGACAGGGGGCGTTATGGCTACACCTTC TRBD1 . TRBJ1-2 TRBV7-2
CASSLQETQYF TGTGCCAGCAGCCTTCAAGAGACCCAGTACTTC . . TRBJ2-5 TRBV28
CASSPGQGNQYF TGTGCCAGCAGTCCAGGACAGGGTAACCAGTACTTC TRBD1 . TRBJ2-5 TRBV12-3/TRBV12-4
CASSSRTGVYEQFF TGTGCCAGTAGTTCCCGGACAGGGGTCTATGAGCAGTTCTTC TRBD1 . TRBJ2-1 TRBV19
CASSEQGAYSNQPQHF TGTGCCAGCAGTGAACAGGGGGCATATAGCAATCAGCCCCAGCATTTT TRBD1 once TRBJ1-5 TRBV6-1
CASSLVPTIRQDRRETQYF TGTGCCAGCAGCTTAGTGCCCACCATTAGACAGGACCGGCGCGAGACCCAGTACTTC . . TRBJ2-5 TRBV11-3
CASMGQGTEKLFF TGTGCCAGTATGGGACAGGGCACAGAAAAACTGTTTTTT TRBD1 once TRBJ1-4 TRBV19
CASSYRTRSGEQYF TGCGCCAGCAGCTACCGTACCCGTTCCGGCGAGCAGTACTTC . . TRBJ2-7 TRBV5-1
CASRRTVRNGYTF TGTGCCAGCAGGAGGACAGTCCGGAATGGCTACACCTTC . . TRBJ1-2 TRBV6-5